The 14 T cell receptor beta chains below were found in one sample sequenced in a study of neurological immune-mediated disorders. TCRdb re-called the 5' RACE reads with MiXCR, one entry per CDR3 protein. The table lists about 99,000 distinct CDR3 sequences, 10% to 11% of them singletons. The time point denotes: longitudinal time-point 3. The specimen sequenced was PBMCs. The receptors come from a female donor with HTLV-1-associated myelopathy (HAM/TSP).

The sample holds many counts of this clonotype. This chain links TRBV5-1 with TRBJ2-4, with 7 bases fitting TRBD2. The V gene end was trimmed by 0 bases and the J gene end by 0 bases; junction bases not matched to a gene: 9. Germline CDR1 SGHRS, CDR2 YFSETQ. CDR3 length equals 18 residues. The CDR3 DNA reads as TGCGCCAGCAGCTTGGTCCCCTCCACGGGGGGAGCCAAAAACATTCAGTACTTC. Protein: CASSLVPSTGGAKNIQYF.

This clonotype has at least ten counts. The chain is built from TRBV28 and TRBJ2-1; 16 bases align to TRBD2. Germline V lookup: CDR1 MDHEN, CDR2 SYDVKM. The V gene end was trimmed by 2 bases and the J gene end by 7 bases; junction bases not matched to a gene: 5. The CDR3 sequence is 17 residues long. DNA for the CDR3: TGTGCCAGCAGTTTAAGGGGACTAGCGGGGGGGCCTAATGAGCAGTTCTTC. It translates to CASSLRGLAGGPNEQFF. Full variable domain (rest looked up from reference TRBV28 and TRBJ2-1): DVKVTQSSRYLVKRTGEKVFLECVQDMDHENMFWYRQDPGLGLRLIYFSYDVKMKEKGDIPEGYSVSREKKERFSLILESASTNQTSMYLCASSLRGLAGGPNEQFFGPGTRLTVL.

This clonotype was picked up many times. This chain joins TRBV18 and TRBJ2-7, with a tentative D call TRBD1 (6 bases). Germline V gives CDR1 KGHSH, CDR2 LQKENI. CDR3 size: 16 residues. Trimming pared 4 bases from V and 0 bases from J, leaving 16 bases between. The CDR3 DNA sequence: TGTGCCAGCTCACTACAGGGACCTCTTATCTCCTACGAGCAGTACTTC. Protein sequence: CASSLQGPLISYEQYF.

This clonotype appeared many times. This chain joins TRBV29-1 and TRBJ1-1; D is undetermined. This CDR3 has 12 amino acids. Trimming took 6 bases from V and 2 from J, leaving 10 bases between them. The germline CDR1 and CDR2 sequences are SQVTM and ANQGSEA. CDR3 in DNA: TGCAGCGTCAGCCAGAGTAACACTGAAGCTTTCTTT. Its protein is CSVSQSNTEAFF.

This clonotype was observed a single time. Since no conserved phenylalanine or tryptophan closes the CDR3, a read error is the likely cause. The chain has TRBV28 and TRBJ2-5, with D perhaps TRBD1 (6 bases). Germline V gives CDR1 MDHEN, CDR2 SYDVKM. The CDR3 contains 14 residues. The V end was cut by 8 bases, the J end by 4 bases, with 17 bases between. CDR3 in amino acids: CASVSQGKRETQYC. DNA of the CDR3: TGTGCCAGCGTATCTCAGGGGAAAAGAGAGACCCAGTACTGC.

This clonotype appeared many times. V usage is TRBV12-3 or TRBV12-4 and J usage is TRBJ2-2; TRBD2 matches 8 bases. The length of the CDR3 is 18 residues. V trimming: 5 bases; J trimming: 5 bases; junction bases outside the gene matches: 16. The CDR3 here is CASSGPGTSGGNTGELFF. For the CDR3, the DNA is TGTGCCAGCAGTGGTCCCGGGACTAGTGGAGGGAATACCGGGGAGCTGTTTTTT.

Many counts were recorded for this clonotype. The V call is TRBV5-1, the J call TRBJ2-5; TRBD1 is a possible D gene (6 bases). Per the germline V gene, CDR1 is SGHRS and CDR2 is YFSETQ. The CDR3 is 14 residues long. The V and J ends lost 8 bases and 2 bases respectively, with 16 bases between them. The CDR3: CASGRGIIQETQYF. Written as DNA, the CDR3 is TGCGCCAGTGGTAGGGGGATAATACAAGAGACCCAGTACTTC.

This clonotype was recorded at least ten times. The J gene is TRBJ2-5, the V gene TRBV5-1, with 11 bases identical to TRBD2. CDR3 length: 16 amino acids. With V trimmed by 3 bases and J by 5 bases, 9 bases remained unmatched. Per the germline V gene, CDR1 is SGHRS and CDR2 is YFSETQ. CDR3 sequence reads: CASSSETSGARETQYF. The DNA for the CDR3 is TGCGCCAGCAGCTCGGAGACTAGCGGGGCGAGGGAGACCCAGTACTTC.

This clonotype has ten or more counts. The chain is built from TRBV5-1 and TRBJ1-6; TRBD1 matches 10 bases. The germline gives CDR1 SGHRS, CDR2 YFSETQ. Unmatched junction bases numbered 10, after V lost 4 bases and J lost 0 bases. The CDR3 has 19 amino acids. CDR3 sequence: CASSLGQGVLFSYNSPLHF. CDR3 sequence (DNA): TGCGCCAGCAGCCTCGGACAGGGGGTATTATTCTCCTATAATTCACCCCTCCACTTT.

This chain uses TRBV10-3 with TRBJ2-2; 12 positions agree with TRBD2. The CDR3 has 19 residues. The germline CDR1 and CDR2 sequences are ENHRY and SYGVKD. V lost 4 bases and J lost 0; bases outside the gene matches: 9. CDR3: CAISAHTSGGTANTGELFF. Written as DNA, the CDR3 is TGTGCCATCAGTGCCCACACTAGCGGGGGGACCGCGAACACCGGGGAGCTGTTTTTT.

This rearrangement joins TRBV28 to TRBJ1-1; tentatively, D is TRBD1 (5 bases). Trimming left V 8 bases short and J 4 bases short, with 20 bases between. The germline V gene encodes CDR1 MDHEN and CDR2 SYDVKM. This CDR3 is built from 15 residues. As DNA, the CDR3 is TGTGCCAGCTACGACAGTCCCAAAAGGGGCACTGAAGCTTTCTTT. Translated: CASYDSPKRGTEAFF. Complete variable domain (other parts from reference TRBV28 and TRBJ1-1): DVKVTQSSRYLVKRTGEKVFLECVQDMDHENMFWYRQDPGLGLRLIYFSYDVKMKEKGDIPEGYSVSREKKERFSLILESASTNQTSMYLCASYDSPKRGTEAFFGQGTRLTVV.

This clonotype was counted many times. V usage is TRBV20-1 and J usage is TRBJ2-3, with 8 bases fitting TRBD2. V shed 3 bases and J 4 bases; nucleotides not matched to a gene: 3. Germline assignment: CDR1 DFQATT and CDR2 SNEGSKA (reference sequence). CDR3 length: 13 residues. As DNA, the CDR3 is TGCAGTGCTAGCGCCGGGAGGGCAGATACGCAGTATTTT. Protein product: CSASAGRADTQYF.

This clonotype showed up many times. The rearrangement joins TRBV11-2 to TRBJ2-3; D may be TRBD1 (5 bases). V was trimmed by 0 bases and J by 5 bases, leaving 15 bases between them. The length of the CDR3 is 16 residues. Germline assignment: CDR1 SGHAT and CDR2 FQNNGV. The CDR3 loop reads CASSLEVAGSKDTQYF. DNA of the CDR3: TGTGCCAGCAGCTTAGAGGTCGCAGGGTCGAAAGATACGCAGTATTTT.

There are a few counts of this clonotype. The V gene is TRBV10-1, the J gene TRBJ2-1, with 8 positions matching TRBD2. V lost 0 bases, J lost 1 base, and 2 bases stayed unmatched. The CDR3 has 16 amino acids. Germline V gives CDR1 WNHNN, CDR2 SYGVQD (reference sequence). CDR3 in amino acids: CASSESGGASYNEQFF. The CDR3 coding sequence is TGCGCCAGCAGTGAGTCCGGGGGGGCGTCCTACAATGAGCAGTTCTTC.